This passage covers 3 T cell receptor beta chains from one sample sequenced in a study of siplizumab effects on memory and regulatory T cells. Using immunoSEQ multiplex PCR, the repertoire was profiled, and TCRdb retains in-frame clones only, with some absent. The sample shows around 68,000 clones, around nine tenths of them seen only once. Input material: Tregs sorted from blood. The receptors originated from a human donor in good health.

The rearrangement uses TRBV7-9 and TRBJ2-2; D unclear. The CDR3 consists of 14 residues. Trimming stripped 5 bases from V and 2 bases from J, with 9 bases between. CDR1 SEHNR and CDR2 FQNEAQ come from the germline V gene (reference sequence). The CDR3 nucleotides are TGTGCCAGCAGCCCTCCCCAAAACACCGGGGAGCTGTTTTTT. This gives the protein CASSPPQNTGELFF.

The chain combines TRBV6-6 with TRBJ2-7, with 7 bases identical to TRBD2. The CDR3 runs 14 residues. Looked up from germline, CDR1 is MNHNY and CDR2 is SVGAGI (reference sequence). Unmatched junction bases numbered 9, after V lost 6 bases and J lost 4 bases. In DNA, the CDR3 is TGTGCCAGCAGCTTGGGGCTAGCGGCTTACGAGCAGTACTTC. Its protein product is CASSLGLAAYEQYF.

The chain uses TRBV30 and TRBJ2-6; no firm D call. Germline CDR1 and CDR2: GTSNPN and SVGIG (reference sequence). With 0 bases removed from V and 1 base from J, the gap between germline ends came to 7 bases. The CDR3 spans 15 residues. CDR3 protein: CAWSVGGSGANVLTF. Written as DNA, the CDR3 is TGTGCCTGGAGTGTAGGCGGATCTGGGGCCAACGTCCTGACTTTC. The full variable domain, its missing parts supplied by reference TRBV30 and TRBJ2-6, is SQTIHQWPATLVQPVGSPLSLECTVEGTSNPNLYWYRQAAGRGLQLLFYSVGIGQISSEVPQNLSASRPQDRQFILSSKKLLLSDSGFYLCAWSVGGSGANVLTFGAGSRLTVL.